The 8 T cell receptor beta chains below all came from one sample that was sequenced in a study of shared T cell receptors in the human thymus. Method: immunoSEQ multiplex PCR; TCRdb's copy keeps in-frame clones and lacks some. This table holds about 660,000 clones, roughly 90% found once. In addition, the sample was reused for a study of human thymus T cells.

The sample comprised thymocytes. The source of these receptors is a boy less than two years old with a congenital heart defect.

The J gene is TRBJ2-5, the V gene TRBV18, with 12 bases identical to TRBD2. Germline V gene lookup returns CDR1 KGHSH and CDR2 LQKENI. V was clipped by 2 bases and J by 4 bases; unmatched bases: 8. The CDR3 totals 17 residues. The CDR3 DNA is TGTGCCAGCTCACCAATCGCTAGCGGGAGGGCCGTAGAGACCCAGTACTTC. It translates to CASSPIASGRAVETQYF.

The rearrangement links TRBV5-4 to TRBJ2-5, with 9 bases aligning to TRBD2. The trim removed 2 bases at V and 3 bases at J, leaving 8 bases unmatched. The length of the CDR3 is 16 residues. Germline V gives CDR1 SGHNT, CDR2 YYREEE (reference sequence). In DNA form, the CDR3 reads TGTGCCAGCAGCTTCATAGCGGGAGAGGGGGAAGAGACCCAGTACTTC. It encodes CASSFIAGEGEETQYF. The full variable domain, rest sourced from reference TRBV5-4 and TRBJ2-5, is ETGVTQSPTHLIKTRGQQVTLRCSSQSGHNTVSWYQQALGQGPQFIFQYYREEENGRGNFPPRFSGLQFPNYSSELNVNALELDDSALYLCASSFIAGEGEETQYFGPGTRLLVL.

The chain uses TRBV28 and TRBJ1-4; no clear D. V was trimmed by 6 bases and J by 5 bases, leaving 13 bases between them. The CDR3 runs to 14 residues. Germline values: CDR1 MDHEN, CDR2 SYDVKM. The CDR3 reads CASRSRHQNEKLFF. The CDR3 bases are TGTGCCAGCAGGTCCAGGCACCAAAATGAAAAACTGTTTTTT.

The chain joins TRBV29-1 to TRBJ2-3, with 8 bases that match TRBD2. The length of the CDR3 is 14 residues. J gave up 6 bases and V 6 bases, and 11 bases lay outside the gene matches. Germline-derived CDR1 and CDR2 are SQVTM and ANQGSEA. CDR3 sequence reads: CSVRWREVSDTQYF. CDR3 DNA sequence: TGCAGCGTCCGTTGGCGGGAGGTTAGCGATACGCAGTATTTT.

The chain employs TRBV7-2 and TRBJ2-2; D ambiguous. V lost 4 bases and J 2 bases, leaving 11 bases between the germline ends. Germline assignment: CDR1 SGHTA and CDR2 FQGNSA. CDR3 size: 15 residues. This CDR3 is CASSSEWRNTGELFF. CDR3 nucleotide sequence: TGTGCCAGCAGCTCGGAGTGGCGCAACACCGGGGAGCTGTTTTTT.

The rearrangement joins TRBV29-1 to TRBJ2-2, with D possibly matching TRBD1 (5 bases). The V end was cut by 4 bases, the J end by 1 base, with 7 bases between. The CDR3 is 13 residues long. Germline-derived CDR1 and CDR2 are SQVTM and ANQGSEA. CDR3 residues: CSVVQENTGELFF. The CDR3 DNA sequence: TGCAGCGTTGTACAGGAGAACACCGGGGAGCTGTTTTTT.

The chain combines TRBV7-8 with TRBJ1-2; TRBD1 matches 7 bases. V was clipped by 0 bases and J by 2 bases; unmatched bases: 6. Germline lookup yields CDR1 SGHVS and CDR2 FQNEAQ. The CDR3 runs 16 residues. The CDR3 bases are TGTGCCAGCAGCTTAGCTAACCCGGGACAGAACTATGGCTACACCTTC. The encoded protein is CASSLANPGQNYGYTF.

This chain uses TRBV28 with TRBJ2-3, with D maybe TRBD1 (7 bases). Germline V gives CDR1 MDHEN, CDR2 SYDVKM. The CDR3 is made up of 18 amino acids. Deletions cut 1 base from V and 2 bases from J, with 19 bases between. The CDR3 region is CASSLSRGDSANTDTQYF. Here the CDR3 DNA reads TGTGCCAGCAGTTTATCGAGGGGGGACAGTGCTAACACAGATACGCAGTATTTT.